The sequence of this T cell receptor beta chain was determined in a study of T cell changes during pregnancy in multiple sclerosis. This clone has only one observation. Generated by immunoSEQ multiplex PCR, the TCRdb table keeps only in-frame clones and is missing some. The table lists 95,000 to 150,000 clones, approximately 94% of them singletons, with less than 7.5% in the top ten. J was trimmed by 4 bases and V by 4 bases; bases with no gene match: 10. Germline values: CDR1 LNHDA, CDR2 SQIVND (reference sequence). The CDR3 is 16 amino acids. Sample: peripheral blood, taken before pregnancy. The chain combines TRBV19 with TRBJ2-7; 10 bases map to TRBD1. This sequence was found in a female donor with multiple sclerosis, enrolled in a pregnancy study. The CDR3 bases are TGTGCCAGTAGTAGTCCCGGGACAGGGGCGGGGTACGAGCAGTACTTC. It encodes CASSSPGTGAGYEQYF.